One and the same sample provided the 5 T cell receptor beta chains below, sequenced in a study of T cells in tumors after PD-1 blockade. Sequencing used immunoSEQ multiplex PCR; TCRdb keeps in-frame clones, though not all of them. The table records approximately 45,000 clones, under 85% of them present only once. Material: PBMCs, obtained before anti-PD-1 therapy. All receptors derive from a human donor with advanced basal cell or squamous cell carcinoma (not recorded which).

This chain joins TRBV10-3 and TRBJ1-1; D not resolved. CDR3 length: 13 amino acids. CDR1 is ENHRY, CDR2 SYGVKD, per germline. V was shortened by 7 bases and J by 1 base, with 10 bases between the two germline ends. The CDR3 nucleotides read TGTGCCATCAACTTAGCGGCGAACACTGAAGCTTTCTTT. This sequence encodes CAINLAANTEAFF.

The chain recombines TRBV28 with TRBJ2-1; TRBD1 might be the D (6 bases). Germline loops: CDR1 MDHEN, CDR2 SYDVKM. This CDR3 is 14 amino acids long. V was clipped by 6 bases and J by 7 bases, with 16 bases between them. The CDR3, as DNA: TGTGCCAGCAGCACCTTCCGGACAGTGAATGAGCAGTTCTTC. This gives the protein CASSTFRTVNEQFF.

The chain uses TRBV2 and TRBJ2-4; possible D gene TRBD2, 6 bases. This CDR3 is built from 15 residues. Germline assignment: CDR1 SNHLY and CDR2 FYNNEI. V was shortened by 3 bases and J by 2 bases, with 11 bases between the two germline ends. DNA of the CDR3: TGTGCCAGCAGTGACGGGAGTTTGACCAAAAACATTCAGTACTTC. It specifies CASSDGSLTKNIQYF. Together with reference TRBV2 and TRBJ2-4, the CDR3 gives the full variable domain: EPEVTQTPSHQVTQMGQEVILRCVPISNHLYFYWYRQILGQKVEFLVSFYNNEISEKSEIFDDQFSVERPDGSNFTLKIRSTKLEDSAMYFCASSDGSLTKNIQYFGAGTRLSVL.

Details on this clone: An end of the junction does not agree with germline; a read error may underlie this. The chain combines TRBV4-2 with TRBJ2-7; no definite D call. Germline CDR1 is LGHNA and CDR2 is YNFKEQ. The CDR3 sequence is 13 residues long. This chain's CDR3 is CASSEDTSGEQYF. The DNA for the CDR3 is TGTGCCAGCAGCGAAGATACCAGTGGCGAGCAGTACTTC.

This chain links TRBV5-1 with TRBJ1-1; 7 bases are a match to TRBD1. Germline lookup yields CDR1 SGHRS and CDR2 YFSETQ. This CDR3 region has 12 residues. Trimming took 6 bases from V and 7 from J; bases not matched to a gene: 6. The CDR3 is CASTQTGDEAFF. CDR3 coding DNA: TGCGCCAGCACCCAAACAGGGGATGAAGCTTTCTTT.